A single sample gave rise to the 12 T cell receptor beta chains below, sequenced in a study of naive and memory T cell subsets. The beta constant-region primer was an equimolar mix of two oligonucleotides covering TRBC1 and TRBC2. TCRdb reanalysed the UMI-ligation and nested PCR reads using MiXCR and keeps one entry per CDR3 protein. In the table there are 130,000 to 150,000 distinct CDR3 sequences, 17% of which are singletons. Specimen: naive CD4+ T cells from blood. The origin of the receptors is a human donor in good health.

This clonotype occurred many times. The rearrangement links TRBV2 to TRBJ2-1; 7 bases agree with TRBD1. V gave up 4 bases and J gave up 1 base; unmatched junction bases: 7. CDR3 size: 16 residues. The germline gives CDR1 SNHLY, CDR2 FYNNEI. The DNA for the CDR3 is TGTGCCAGCAGTGCCAGAACAGGGGAATCCTACAATGAGCAGTTCTTC. This gives the protein CASSARTGESYNEQFF.

The rearrangement joins TRBV4-2 to TRBJ2-1; 8 nucleotides align to TRBD2. Germline V gives CDR1 LGHNA, CDR2 YNFKEQ. CDR3 length: 17 residues. Trimming cost V 0 bases and J 4 bases; bases outside gene matches: 8. The CDR3: CASSQDWRAGVYNEQFF. The CDR3, as DNA: TGTGCCAGCAGCCAAGATTGGAGAGCGGGGGTATACAATGAGCAGTTCTTC.

This clonotype has only a few counts. The V and J genes are TRBV30 and TRBJ2-1; 10 bases map to TRBD2. The CDR3 has 14 residues. The junction had 1 base not matched to a gene; V was cut back by 5 bases and J by 0 bases. From germline, CDR1 is GTSNPN and CDR2 SVGIG (reference sequence). The CDR3 spells CAWRTSGSYNEQFF. The CDR3 region has the DNA TGTGCCTGGCGGACTAGCGGCTCCTACAATGAGCAGTTCTTC.

The chain joins TRBV5-1 to TRBJ1-6; D might be TRBD1 (6 bases). Germline V lookup: CDR1 SGHRS, CDR2 YFSETQ. CDR3 length: 15 residues. V was cut by 1 base and J by 9 bases, with 14 bases left in between. CDR3 region: CASSLSTGQTSPLHF. The CDR3 region has the DNA TGCGCCAGCAGCTTGTCGACAGGACAAACTTCACCCCTCCACTTT. Combining the CDR3 with reference TRBV5-1 and TRBJ1-6 gives the whole variable domain KAGVTQTPRYLIKTRGQQVTLSCSPISGHRSVSWYQQTPGQGLQFLFEYFSETQRNKGNFPGRFSGRQFSNSRSEMNVSTLELGDSALYLCASSLSTGQTSPLHFGNGTRLTVT.

This clonotype was seen only a few times. This chain links TRBV9 with TRBJ2-1, with D perhaps being TRBD1 or TRBD2 (5 bases each). This CDR3 spans 19 amino acids. Trimming removed 0 bases from V and 0 bases from J, with 19 bases in between. Looked up from germline, CDR1 is SGDLS and CDR2 is YYNGEE. The CDR3 DNA sequence: TGTGCCAGCAGCGTAGGGAAGGGGCTAGCCCCAAGCTCCTACAATGAGCAGTTCTTC. Translating gives CASSVGKGLAPSSYNEQFF.

This clonotype came up a few times. The chain joins TRBV7-2 to TRBJ2-7; TRBD1 might be the D (6 bases). In germline, CDR1 is SGHTA, CDR2 FQGNSA. The germline V and J ends were trimmed by 5 bases and 2 bases, with 10 bases remaining between them. The CDR3 loop spans 13 amino acids. The CDR3 region has the DNA TGTGCCAGCAGCCCTTACAGGGCCTACGAGCAGTACTTC. This gives the protein CASSPYRAYEQYF.

This chain joins TRBV25-1 and TRBJ2-7; TRBD1 agrees at 8 bases. Germline values: CDR1 MGHDK, CDR2 SYGVNS. The CDR3 runs to 14 residues. V shed 7 bases and J 6 bases; nucleotides not matched to a gene: 11. CDR3 region: CASNPGTGTSEQYF. Written as DNA, the CDR3 is TGTGCCAGCAATCCCGGGACAGGAACCTCCGAGCAGTACTTC.

The rearrangement joins TRBV2 to TRBJ2-1, with 8 bases fitting TRBD2. J was trimmed by 4 bases and V by 7 bases; bases with no gene match: 9. Germline V gene sequence: CDR1 SNHLY, CDR2 FYNNEI. The CDR3 is 15 amino acids. This CDR3 is CASTYLGLEYNEQFF. The CDR3, as DNA: TGTGCCAGCACATATCTGGGACTAGAATACAATGAGCAGTTCTTC.

The rearrangement uses TRBV5-4 and TRBJ2-1; TRBD2 aligns across 14 bases. Germline values: CDR1 SGHNT, CDR2 YYREEE (reference sequence). There are 16 residues in the CDR3. Trimming cost V 4 bases and J 7 bases; bases outside gene matches: 7. The CDR3 DNA is TGTGCCAGCAGCCCTGGGACTAGCGGGAGAGGTAATGAGCAGTTCTTC. Protein: CASSPGTSGRGNEQFF.

This clonotype showed up just a few times. The V and J genes are TRBV20-1 and TRBJ2-1, with no clear D. V was cut by 2 bases and J by 1 base, with 3 bases left in between. The CDR3 length is 12 residues. Looked up from germline, CDR1 is DFQATT and CDR2 is SNEGSKA (reference sequence). CDR3 region: CSARLSYNEQFF. The CDR3 DNA follows: TGCAGTGCTAGACTTTCCTACAATGAGCAGTTCTTC.

The table lists this clonotype with a few counts. The CDR3 DNA reads TGCGCCAGCAGCCAATCCCCAACAGATACGCAGTATTTT. Encoded protein: CASSQSPTDTQYF. The chain uses TRBV4-3 and TRBJ2-3; D unresolved. Germline V gives CDR1 LGHNA, CDR2 YSLEER. V was shortened by 2 bases and J by 3 bases, with 6 bases between the two germline ends. This CDR3 is 13 amino acids long.

This clonotype appeared a few times. This chain uses TRBV28 with TRBJ2-3, with a weak D call TRBD2 (5 bases). The length of the CDR3 is 15 residues. Deletions cut 8 bases from V and 0 bases from J, with 15 bases between. Germline V gene lookup returns CDR1 MDHEN and CDR2 SYDVKM. The CDR3 DNA reads as TGTGCCAGCGAGGGTGGCGGCCCTAGCACAGATACGCAGTATTTT. It translates to CASEGGGPSTDTQYF.